These T cell receptor beta chains were read from a single sample in a study of blood T cell repertoires in COVID-19. Repertoires were generated with immunoSEQ multiplex PCR, while TCRdb's copy carries only in-frame clones and drops some. The sample carries about 270,000 clones, more than 80% recorded once. The sample consisted of PBMCs or T cells enriched from blood (not recorded which). These receptors were taken from a woman aged 25 to 39 with acute COVID-19. The CDR3 runs from the conserved cysteine through the conserved F or W. D genes are given only for firm matches.

>NA|TRBV5-6|TRBJ1-1
TGTGCCAGCAGCTTGGGTGGGCACAACACTGAAGCTTTCTTT
CASSLGGHNTEAFF
>NA|TRBV15|TRBJ2-7
TGTGCCACCAGCAGGGACAGATTCTACGAGCAGTACTTC
CATSRDRFYEQYF
>TRBD2|TRBV5-4|TRBJ2-1
TGTGCCAGCAGCTTGGGACTAGCGGGACTGTCGGATGAGCAGTTCTTC
CASSLGLAGLSDEQFF
>NA|TRBV6-2/TRBV6-3|TRBJ2-2
TGTGCCAGCAGTTACTTGCTTGAACAAACCGGGGAGCTGTTTTTT
CASSYLLEQTGELFF
>TRBD2|TRBV27|TRBJ2-1
TGTGCCAGCAGTTTTAGGGTAGCGGGAGTCAACTCCTACAATGAGCAGTTCTTC
CASSFRVAGVNSYNEQFF
>TRBD1|TRBV14|TRBJ2-1
TGTGCCAGCAGCCAAGTTCCAGGGGGCGGCGATGAGCAGTTCTTC
CASSQVPGGGDEQFF
>NA|TRBV5-4|TRBJ1-4
TGTGCCAGCAGTTCCGACGGGAATAATGAAAAACTGTTTTTT
CASSSDGNNEKLFF
>TRBD2|TRBV29-1|TRBJ2-1
TGCAGCGTTACCCCCGGGGGGAATGAGCAGTTCTTC
CSVTPGGNEQFF
>TRBD1|TRBV10-3|TRBJ1-2
TGTGCCATCAGTGCTGGACAGGGTGGCTATGGCTACACCTTC
CAISAGQGGYGYTF
>TRBD1|TRBV27|TRBJ2-7
TGTGCCAGCAGTTTAGGGACAGGGGCATACGAGCAGTACTTC
CASSLGTGAYEQYF
>NA|TRBV4-1|TRBJ2-1
TGCGCCAGCAGCCAAGATTCGGAGTTCTATGAGCAGTTCTTC
CASSQDSEFYEQFF
>NA|TRBV5-1|TRBJ1-3
TGCGCCAGCAGCTCGTCCCTCTCTGGAAACACCATATATTTT
CASSSSLSGNTIYF
>NA|TRBV21-1|TRBJ1-1
TGTGCCAGCAGCAAAGCACACCCAGGACAGGGGGGCATGAACACTGAAGCTTTCTTT
CASSKAHPGQGGMNTEAFF
>NA|TRBV13|TRBJ1-3
TGTGCCAGCAGCGGTAGCGGGGTGTTCAGCGGTAACACCATATATTTT
CASSGSGVFSGNTIYF
>NA|TRBV12-5|TRBJ1-1
TGTGCTAGTGGTTGGGGTGGAGGGGAAAAAAACACTGAAGCTTTCTTT
CASGWGGGEKNTEAFF
>NA|TRBV19|TRBJ1-3
TGTGCCAGTAGTATATTGGCCAAGGGGTCCTCTGGAAACACCATATATTTT
CASSILAKGSSGNTIYF